Included here is one TCR beta chain sequence, with context. What it recognizes is unknown. 13 Jbeta primers and 60 Vbeta primers were used for the PCR. TCRdb's copy holds only in-frame clones and misses some; the assay was immunoSEQ multiplex PCR. The sample holds 95,000 to 150,000 clones, over 70% seen once. The sample comes from a study of cytomegalovirus exposure and HLA in healthy donors. The germline V gene encodes CDR1 DFQATT and CDR2 SNEGSKA (reference sequence). The CDR3 runs 11 residues. Trimming shortened V by 7 bases and J by 8 bases, and 12 bases separated the two germline ends. Broader study findings: Prior analysis indicated that the majority of TCR beta V segments exhibited productivity approximately 87% or approximately 30% of the time. Only CMV serostatus was available as immune exposure information. Testing in vitro showed a few CMV-associated chains specific for CMV antigens.

The source material was PBMCs. The rearrangement joins TRBV20-1 to TRBJ2-1; TRBD1 might be the D (5 bases). The receptor's source is a female donor in good health and CMV-seronegative. CDR3 coding DNA: TGCAGTGGCGAATTACAGGATGAGCAGTTCTTC. It specifies CSGELQDEQFF.